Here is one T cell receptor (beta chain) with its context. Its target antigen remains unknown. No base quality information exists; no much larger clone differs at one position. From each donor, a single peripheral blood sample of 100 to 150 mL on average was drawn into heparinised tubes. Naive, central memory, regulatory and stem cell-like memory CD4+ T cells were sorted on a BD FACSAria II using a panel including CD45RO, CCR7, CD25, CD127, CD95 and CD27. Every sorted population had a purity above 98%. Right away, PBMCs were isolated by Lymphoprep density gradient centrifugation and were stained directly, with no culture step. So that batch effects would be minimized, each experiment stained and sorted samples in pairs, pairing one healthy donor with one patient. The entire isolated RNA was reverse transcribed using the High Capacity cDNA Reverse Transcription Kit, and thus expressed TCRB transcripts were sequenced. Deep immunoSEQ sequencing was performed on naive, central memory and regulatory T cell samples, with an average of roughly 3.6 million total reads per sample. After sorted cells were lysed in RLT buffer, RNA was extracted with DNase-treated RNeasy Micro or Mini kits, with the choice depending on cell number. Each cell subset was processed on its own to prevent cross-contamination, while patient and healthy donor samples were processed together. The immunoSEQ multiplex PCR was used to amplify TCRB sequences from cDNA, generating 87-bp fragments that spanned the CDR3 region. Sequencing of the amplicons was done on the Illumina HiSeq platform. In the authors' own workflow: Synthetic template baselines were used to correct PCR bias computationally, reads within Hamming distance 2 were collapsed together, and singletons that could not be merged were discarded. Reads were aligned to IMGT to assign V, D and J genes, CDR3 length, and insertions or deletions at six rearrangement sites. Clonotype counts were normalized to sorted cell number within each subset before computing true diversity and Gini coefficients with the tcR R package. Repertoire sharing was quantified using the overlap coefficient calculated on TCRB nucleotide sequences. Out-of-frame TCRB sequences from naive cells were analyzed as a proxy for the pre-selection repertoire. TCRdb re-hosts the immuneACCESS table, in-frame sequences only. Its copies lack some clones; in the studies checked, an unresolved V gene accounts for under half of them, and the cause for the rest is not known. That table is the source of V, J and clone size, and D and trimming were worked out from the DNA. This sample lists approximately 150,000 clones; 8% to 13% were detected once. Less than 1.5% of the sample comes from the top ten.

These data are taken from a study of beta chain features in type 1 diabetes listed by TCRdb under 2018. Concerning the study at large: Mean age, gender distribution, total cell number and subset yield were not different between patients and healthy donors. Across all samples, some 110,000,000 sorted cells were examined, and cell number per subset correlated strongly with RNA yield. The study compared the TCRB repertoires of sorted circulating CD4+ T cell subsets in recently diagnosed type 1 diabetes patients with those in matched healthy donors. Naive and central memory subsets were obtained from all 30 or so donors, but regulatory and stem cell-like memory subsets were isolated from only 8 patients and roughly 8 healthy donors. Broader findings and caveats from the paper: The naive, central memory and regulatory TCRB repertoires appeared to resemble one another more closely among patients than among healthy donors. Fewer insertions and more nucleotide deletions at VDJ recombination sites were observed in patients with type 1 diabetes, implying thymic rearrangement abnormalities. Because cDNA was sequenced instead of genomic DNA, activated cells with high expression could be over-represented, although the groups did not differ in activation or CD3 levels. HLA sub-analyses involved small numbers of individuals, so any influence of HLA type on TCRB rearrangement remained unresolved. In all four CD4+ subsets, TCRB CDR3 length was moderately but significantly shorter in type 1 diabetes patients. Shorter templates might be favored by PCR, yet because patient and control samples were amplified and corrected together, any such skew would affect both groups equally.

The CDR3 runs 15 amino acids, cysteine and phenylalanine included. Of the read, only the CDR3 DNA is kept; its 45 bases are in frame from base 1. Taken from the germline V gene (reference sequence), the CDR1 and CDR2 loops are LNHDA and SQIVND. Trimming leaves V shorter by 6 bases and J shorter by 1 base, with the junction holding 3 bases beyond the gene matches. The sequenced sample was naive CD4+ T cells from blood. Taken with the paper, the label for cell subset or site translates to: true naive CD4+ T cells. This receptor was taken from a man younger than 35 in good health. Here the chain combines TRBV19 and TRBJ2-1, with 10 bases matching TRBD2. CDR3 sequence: CASRPGLASYNEQFF. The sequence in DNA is TGTGCCAGTAGGCCGGGACTAGCGTCCTACAATGAGCAGTTCTTC.